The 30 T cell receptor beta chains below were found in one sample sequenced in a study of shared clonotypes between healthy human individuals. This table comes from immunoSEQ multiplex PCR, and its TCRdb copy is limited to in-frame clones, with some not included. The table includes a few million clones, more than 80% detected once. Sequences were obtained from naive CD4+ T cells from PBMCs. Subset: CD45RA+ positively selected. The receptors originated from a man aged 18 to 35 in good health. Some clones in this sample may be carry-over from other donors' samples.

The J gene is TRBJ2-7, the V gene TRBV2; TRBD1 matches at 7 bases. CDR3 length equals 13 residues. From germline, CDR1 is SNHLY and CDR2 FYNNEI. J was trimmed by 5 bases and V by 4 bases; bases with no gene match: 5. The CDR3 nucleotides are TGTGCCAGCAGTGTGACAGGGCCCCACGAGCAGTACTTC. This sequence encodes CASSVTGPHEQYF.

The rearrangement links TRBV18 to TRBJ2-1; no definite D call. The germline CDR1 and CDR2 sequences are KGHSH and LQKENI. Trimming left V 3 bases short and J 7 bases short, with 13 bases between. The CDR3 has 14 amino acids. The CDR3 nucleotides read TGTGCCAGCTCACCGAGTAGGGATAGGAATGAGCAGTTCTTC. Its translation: CASSPSRDRNEQFF.

The CDR3 DNA reads as TGTGCCAGCAGCCCCCGGACAAGCTCCTACGAGCAGTACTTC. Encoded protein: CASSPRTSSYEQYF. The genes are TRBV14 and TRBJ2-7, with D possibly being TRBD1 (5 bases). Trimming cost V 4 bases and J 0 bases, with 10 bases left between them. CDR1 SGHDN and CDR2 FVKESK come from the germline V gene. This CDR3 contains 14 residues.

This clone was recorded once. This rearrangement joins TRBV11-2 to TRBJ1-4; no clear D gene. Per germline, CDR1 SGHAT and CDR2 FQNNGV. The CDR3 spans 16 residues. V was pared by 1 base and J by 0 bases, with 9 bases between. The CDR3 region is CASSLVPYTTNEKLFF. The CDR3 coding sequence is TGTGCCAGCAGCTTAGTACCCTACACAACTAATGAAAAACTGTTTTTT.

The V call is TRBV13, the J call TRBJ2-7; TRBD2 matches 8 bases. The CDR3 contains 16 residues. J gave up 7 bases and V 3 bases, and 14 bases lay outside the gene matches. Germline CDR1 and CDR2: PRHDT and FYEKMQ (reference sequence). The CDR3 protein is CASSLHGSGRPGEQYF. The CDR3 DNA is TGTGCCAGCAGCTTGCATGGAAGCGGGAGACCAGGGGAGCAGTACTTC.

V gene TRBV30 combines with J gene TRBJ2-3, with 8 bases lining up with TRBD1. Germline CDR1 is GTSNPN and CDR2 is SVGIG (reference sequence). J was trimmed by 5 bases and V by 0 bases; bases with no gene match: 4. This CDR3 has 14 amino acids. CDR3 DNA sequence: TGTGCCTGGAGTGTCGGACAGGGAGTAGATACGCAGTATTTT. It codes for CAWSVGQGVDTQYF.

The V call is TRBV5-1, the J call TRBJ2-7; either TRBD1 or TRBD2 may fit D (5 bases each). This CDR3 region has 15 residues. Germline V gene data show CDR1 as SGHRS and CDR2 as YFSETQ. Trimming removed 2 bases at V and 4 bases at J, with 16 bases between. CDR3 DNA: TGCGCCAGCAGCTTCCGGGACCCGGTTGTTTACGAGCAGTACTTC. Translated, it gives CASSFRDPVVYEQYF.

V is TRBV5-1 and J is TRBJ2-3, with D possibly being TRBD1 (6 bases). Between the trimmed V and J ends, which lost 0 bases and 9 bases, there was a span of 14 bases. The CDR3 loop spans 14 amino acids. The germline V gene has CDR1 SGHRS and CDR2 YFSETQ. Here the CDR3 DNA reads TGCGCCAGCAGCTTGGACACTGGCACAGGGACGCAGTATTTT. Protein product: CASSLDTGTGTQYF.

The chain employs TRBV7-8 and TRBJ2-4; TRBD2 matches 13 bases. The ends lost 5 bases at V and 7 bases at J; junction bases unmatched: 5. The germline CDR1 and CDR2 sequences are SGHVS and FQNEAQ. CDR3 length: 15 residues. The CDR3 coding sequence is TGTGCCAGCAGCGGGCAGGGACTAGCGGGGAACATTCAGTACTTC. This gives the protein CASSGQGLAGNIQYF.

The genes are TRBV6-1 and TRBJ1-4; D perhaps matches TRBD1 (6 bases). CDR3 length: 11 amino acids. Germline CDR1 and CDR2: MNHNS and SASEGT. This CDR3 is CPGGWAEKLFF. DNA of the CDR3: TGTCCCGGGGGCTGGGCTGAAAAACTGTTTTTT.

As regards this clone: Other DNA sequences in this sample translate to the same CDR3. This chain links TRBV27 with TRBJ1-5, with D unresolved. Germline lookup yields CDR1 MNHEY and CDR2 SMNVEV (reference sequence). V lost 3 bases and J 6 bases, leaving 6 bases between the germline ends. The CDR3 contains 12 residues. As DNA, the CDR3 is TGTGCCAGCAGTTTCTTAGGTCAGCCCCAGCATTTT. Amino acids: CASSFLGQPQHF.

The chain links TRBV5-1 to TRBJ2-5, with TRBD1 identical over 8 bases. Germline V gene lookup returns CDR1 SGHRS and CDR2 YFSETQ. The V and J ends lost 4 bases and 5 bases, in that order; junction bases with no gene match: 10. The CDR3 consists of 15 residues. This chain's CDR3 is CASSPVDRGGETQYF. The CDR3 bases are TGCGCCAGCAGCCCCGTAGACAGGGGTGGGGAGACCCAGTACTTC.

CDR3 DNA sequence: TGCAGCGTTGAATCAGGGACGGGCATTCAGTACTTC. Its translation: CSVESGTGIQYF. This chain joins TRBV29-1 and TRBJ2-4; D might be TRBD1 or TRBD2, each matching 5 bases. The V gene lost 2 bases and the J gene lost 9 bases, with 11 bases spanning the gap. The CDR3 is made up of 12 amino acids. The germline V gene encodes CDR1 SQVTM and CDR2 ANQGSEA.

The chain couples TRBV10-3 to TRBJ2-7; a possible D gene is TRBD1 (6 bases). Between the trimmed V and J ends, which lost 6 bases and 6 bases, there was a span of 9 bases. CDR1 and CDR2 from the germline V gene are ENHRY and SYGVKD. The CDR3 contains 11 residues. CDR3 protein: CAIRTGVEQYF. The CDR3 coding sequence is TGTGCCATCAGGACAGGTGTCGAGCAGTACTTC.

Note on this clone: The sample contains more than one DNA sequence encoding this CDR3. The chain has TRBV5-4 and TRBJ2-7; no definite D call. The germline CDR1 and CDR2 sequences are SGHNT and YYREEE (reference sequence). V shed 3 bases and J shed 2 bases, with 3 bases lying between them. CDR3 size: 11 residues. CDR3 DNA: TGTGCCAGCAGCTCTACCTACGAGCAGTACTTC. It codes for CASSSTYEQYF.

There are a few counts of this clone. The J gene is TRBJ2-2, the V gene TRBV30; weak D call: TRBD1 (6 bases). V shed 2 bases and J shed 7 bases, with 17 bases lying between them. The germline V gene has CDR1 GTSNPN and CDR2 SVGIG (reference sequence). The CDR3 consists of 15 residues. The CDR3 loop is CAWSSRGAQFGELFF. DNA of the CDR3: TGTGCCTGGAGTAGCAGGGGCGCGCAATTCGGGGAGCTGTTTTTT.

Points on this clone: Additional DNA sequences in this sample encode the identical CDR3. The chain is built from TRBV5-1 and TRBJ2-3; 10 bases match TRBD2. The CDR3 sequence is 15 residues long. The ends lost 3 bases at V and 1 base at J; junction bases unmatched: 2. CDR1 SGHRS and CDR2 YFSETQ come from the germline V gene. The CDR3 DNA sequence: TGCGCCAGCAGCTCTAGCGGGAGCGGCACAGATACGCAGTATTTT. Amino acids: CASSSSGSGTDTQYF.

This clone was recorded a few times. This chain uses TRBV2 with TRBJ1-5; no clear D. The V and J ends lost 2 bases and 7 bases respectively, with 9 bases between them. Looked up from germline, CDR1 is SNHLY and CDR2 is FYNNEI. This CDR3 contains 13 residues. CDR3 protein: CASSEFADQPQHF. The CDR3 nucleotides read TGTGCCAGCAGTGAATTTGCGGACCAGCCCCAGCATTTT.

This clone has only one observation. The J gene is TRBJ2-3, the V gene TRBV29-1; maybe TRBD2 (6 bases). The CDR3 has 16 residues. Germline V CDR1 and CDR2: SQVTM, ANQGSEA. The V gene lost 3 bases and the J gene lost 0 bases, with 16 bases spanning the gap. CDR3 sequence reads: CSVEGGIQVSTDTQYF. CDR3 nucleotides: TGCAGCGTTGAGGGAGGAATACAGGTTAGCACAGATACGCAGTATTTT.

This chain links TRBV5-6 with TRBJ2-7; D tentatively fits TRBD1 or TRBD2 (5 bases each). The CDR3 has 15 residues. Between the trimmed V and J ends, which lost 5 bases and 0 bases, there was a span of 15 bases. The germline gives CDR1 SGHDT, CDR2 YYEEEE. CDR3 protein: CASSPQGPYSYEQYF. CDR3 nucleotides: TGTGCCAGCAGTCCCCAGGGACCGTACTCCTACGAGCAGTACTTC.

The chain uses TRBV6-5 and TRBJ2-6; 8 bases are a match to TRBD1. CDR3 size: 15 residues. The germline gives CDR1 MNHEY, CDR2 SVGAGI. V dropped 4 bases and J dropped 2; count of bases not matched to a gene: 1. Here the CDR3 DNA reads TGTGCCAGCAGTTTGGACAGGGCTGGGGCCAACGTCCTGACTTTC. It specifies CASSLDRAGANVLTF.

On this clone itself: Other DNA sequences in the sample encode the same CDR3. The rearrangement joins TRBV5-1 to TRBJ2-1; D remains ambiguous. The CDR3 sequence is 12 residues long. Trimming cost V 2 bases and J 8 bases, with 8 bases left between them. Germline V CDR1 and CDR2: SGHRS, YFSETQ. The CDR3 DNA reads TGCGCCAGCAGCTTTAGTTCAGATGAGCAGTTCTTC. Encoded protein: CASSFSSDEQFF.

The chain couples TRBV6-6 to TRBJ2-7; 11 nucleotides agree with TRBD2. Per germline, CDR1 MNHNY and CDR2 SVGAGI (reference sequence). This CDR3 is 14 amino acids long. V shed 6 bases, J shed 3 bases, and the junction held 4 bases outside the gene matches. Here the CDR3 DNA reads TGTGCCAGCAGCAAAGGGACTAGCGGCTACGAGCAGTACTTC. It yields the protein CASSKGTSGYEQYF.

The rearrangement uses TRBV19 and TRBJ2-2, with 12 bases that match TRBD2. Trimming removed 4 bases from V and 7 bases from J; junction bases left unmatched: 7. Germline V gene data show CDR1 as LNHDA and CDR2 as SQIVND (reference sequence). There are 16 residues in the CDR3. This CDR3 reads CASSKGLAGSVGELFF. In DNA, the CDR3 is TGTGCCAGTAGTAAAGGACTAGCGGGATCCGTCGGGGAGCTGTTTTTT.

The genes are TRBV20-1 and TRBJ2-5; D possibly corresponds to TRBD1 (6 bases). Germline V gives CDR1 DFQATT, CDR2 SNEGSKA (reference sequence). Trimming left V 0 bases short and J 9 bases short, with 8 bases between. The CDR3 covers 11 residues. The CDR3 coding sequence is TGCAGTGCTAGAGATGGGGGCTCCCAGTACTTC. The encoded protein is CSARDGGSQYF.

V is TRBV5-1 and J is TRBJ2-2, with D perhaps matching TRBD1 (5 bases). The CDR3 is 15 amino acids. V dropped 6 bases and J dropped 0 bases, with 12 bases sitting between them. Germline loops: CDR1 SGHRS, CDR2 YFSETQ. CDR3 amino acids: CASNRLYSNTGELFF. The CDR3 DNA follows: TGCGCCAGCAACAGGCTGTATTCGAACACCGGGGAGCTGTTTTTT. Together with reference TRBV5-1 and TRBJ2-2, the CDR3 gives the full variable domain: KAGVTQTPRYLIKTRGQQVTLSCSPISGHRSVSWYQQTPGQGLQFLFEYFSETQRNKGNFPGRFSGRQFSNSRSEMNVSTLELGDSALYLCASNRLYSNTGELFFGEGSRLTVL.

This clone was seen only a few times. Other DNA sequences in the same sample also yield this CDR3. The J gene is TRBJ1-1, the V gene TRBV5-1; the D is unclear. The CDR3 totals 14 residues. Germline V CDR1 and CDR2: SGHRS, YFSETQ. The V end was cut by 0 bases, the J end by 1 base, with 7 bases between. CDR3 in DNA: TGCGCCAGCAGCTTGGGTACGGAGAACACTGAAGCTTTCTTT. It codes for CASSLGTENTEAFF.

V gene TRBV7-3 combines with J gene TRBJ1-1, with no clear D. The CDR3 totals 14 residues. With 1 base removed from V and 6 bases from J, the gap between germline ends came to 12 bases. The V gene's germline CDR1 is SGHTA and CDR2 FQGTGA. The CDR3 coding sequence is TGTGCCAGCAGCTTAAGACATGCCATTTCTGAAGCTTTCTTT. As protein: CASSLRHAISEAFF.

The CDR3 spells CASQMSGTGYSNQPQHF. The CDR3 bases are TGTGCCAGCCAAATGTCCGGGACAGGGTATAGCAATCAGCCCCAGCATTTT. The chain carries TRBV27 and TRBJ1-5; 9 nucleotides match TRBD1. The CDR3 covers 17 residues. Germline loops: CDR1 MNHEY, CDR2 SMNVEV (reference sequence). The junction had 11 bases not matched to a gene; V was cut back by 8 bases and J by 0 bases.

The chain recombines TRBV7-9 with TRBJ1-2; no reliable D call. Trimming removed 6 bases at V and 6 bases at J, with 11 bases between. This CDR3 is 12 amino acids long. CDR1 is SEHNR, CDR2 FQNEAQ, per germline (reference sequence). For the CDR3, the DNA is TGTGCCAGCAGTCCCAGCATGCATGGCTACACCTTC. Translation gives CASSPSMHGYTF.